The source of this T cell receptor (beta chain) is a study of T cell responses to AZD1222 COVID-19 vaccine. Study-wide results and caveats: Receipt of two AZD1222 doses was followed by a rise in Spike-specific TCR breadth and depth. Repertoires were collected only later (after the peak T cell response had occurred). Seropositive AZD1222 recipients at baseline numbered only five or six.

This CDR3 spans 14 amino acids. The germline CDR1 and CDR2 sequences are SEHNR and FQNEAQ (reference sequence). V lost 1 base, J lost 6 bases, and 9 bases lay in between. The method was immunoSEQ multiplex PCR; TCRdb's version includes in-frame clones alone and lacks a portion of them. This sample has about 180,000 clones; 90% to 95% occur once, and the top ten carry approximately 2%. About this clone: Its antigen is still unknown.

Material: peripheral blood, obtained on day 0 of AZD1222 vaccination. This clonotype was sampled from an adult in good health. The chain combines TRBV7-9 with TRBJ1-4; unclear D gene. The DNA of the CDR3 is TGTGCCAGCAGCTTAGGTTCGGCGGATGAAAAACTGTTTTTT. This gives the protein CASSLGSADEKLFF.